This entry concerns a single T cell receptor beta chain. What antigen it recognizes has not been identified. Base qualities are not recorded, but no much larger clone differs from it by a single base. After DNA extraction (Qiagen), TCRbeta V-D-J rearrangements were amplified in a bias-controlled manner and then sequenced at high throughput (immunoSEQ; Adaptive Biotech). The study's own analysis went as follows. Productive sequences were analyzed at sequence level using the immunoSEQ Analyzer platform. Clonality was computed as 1 minus Pielou's evenness, ranging from 0 (highly polyclonal) to 1 (monoclonal). The Morisita index, which runs from 0 (no similarity) to 1 (complete similarity), was used to measure repertoire overlap between subsets. The source is immuneACCESS, and TCRdb retained only in-frame sequences with V and J called. Part of the clones is not carried over; for the studies checked, unresolved V genes explain less than half of this, and the remainder is unexplained. That table furnishes V, J and clone size, whereas the DNA furnished D and trimming. The sample includes 1,000 to 1,500 clones, with over 65% observed a single time. 14% of the sample is held by the ten biggest clonotypes.

Magnetically isolated CD3+ T cells were stimulated approximately 1.4 hours with PMA and ionomycin, then labeled by IL-17A and IFNgamma cytokine secretion assays. Synovial fluid effusions were aspirated from actively inflamed joints of psoriatic arthritis patients. For each patient, synovial fluid served as the source from which three memory CD8+ T cell populations were isolated by sorting: Tc1 cells (IL-17A-IFNgamma+), Tc17 cells (IL-17A+) and the bulk memory fraction, allowing their TCR repertoires to be compared. The psoriatic arthritis patients fulfilled the Classification of Psoriatic Arthritis Study Group (CASPAR) criteria. Cytokine-secreting cells were counterstained with a viability dye and with anti-CD3, CD8, CD14 and CD4 antibodies and were sorted on a BD FACSAria. Sorted CD8+ T cell subsets from the synovial fluid of three patients with psoriatic arthritis were subjected to TCRbeta sequencing. Synovial fluid mononuclear cells were isolated using Lymphoprep and were cryopreserved in liquid nitrogen prior to use. Roughly 53% fetal calf serum and roughly 10% dimethyl sulfoxide were contained in the cryopreservation medium.

These data are taken from a study of IL-17A CD8 T cells in psoriatic arthritis synovium. Background on the whole study: The goal of the study was to define the phenotype, molecular profile and function of synovial IL-17A+CD8+ T cells in psoriatic arthritis pathogenesis. Summary of the overall study and its limitations: In a couple of patients, many Tc17 clones were shared with the synovial Tc1 population, giving Morisita overlap indices above 0.9. Cells came from synovial fluid rather than synovial tissue, since no psoriatic arthritis synovial tissue samples were available. Synovial Tc17 cells in psoriatic arthritis were shown by TCRbeta sequencing to be polyclonal (median clonality roughly 0.08). Some individual clones occupied over 5% of the repertoire, though most synovial CD8+ subsets remained polyclonal. Only a few patients were included in the TCR sequencing, a limited sample size that the authors acknowledged.

Taken from cysteine to phenylalanine, the CDR3 has 14 residues. Only the CDR3 portion is preserved as DNA: 42 bases, with reading frame beginning at the first base. The trim is 1 base for V and 2 bases for J, with a gap of 7 bases between the germline ends. The germline V gene specifies MGHDK as CDR1 and SYGVNS as CDR2. The TCR comes from a human donor with psoriatic arthritis. The chain is made from TRBV25-1 and TRBJ2-3, with the D gene uncertain. The sequencing sample was made of IL-17A+ (IFN-gamma+/-) memory CD8+ T cells from synovial fluid. The cell subset or site label, as the study defines it: IL-17A+IFNgamma+/- memory CD8+ (Tc17) cells. The CDR3 corresponds to CASSEWSLTDTQYF. The nucleotide sequence reads TGTGCCAGCAGTGAATGGAGTCTCACAGATACGCAGTATTTT.